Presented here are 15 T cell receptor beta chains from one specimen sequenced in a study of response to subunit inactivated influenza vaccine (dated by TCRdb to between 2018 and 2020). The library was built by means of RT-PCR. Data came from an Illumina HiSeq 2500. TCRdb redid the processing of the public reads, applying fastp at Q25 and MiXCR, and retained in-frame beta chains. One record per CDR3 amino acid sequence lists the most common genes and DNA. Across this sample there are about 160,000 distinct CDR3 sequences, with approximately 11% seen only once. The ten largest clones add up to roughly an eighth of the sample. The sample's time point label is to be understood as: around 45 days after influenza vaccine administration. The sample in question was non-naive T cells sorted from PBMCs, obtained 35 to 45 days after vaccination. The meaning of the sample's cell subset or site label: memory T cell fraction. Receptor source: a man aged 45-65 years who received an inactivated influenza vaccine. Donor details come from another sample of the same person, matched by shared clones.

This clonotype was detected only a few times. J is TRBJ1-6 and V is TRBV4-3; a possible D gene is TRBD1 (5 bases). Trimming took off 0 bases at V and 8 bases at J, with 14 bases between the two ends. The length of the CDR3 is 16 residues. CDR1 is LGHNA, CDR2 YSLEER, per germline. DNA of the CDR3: TGCGCCAGCAGCCAAGATTATAGGGGTACTCATTCACCCCTCCACTTT. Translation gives CASSQDYRGTHSPLHF.

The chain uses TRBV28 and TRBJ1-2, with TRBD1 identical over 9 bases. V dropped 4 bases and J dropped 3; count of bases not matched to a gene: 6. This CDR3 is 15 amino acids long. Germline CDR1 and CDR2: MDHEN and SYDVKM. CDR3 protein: CASSSGQGNHYGYTF. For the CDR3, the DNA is TGTGCCAGCAGTTCGGGACAGGGCAATCACTATGGCTACACCTTC.

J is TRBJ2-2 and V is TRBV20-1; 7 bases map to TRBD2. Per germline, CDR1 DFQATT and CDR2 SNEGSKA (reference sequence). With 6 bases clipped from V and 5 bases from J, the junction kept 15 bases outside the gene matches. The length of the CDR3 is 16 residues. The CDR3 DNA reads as TGCAGTGCAACCCGCGGCGCGGGAGTTGTTACCGGGGAGCTGTTTTTT. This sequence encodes CSATRGAGVVTGELFF.

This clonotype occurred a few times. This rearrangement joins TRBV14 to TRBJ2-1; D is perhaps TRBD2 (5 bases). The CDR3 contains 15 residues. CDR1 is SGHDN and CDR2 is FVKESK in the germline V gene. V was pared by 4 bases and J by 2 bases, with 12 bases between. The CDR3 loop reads CASSRMSGPYNEQFF. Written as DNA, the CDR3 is TGTGCCAGCAGCCGCATGAGCGGACCCTACAATGAGCAGTTCTTC.

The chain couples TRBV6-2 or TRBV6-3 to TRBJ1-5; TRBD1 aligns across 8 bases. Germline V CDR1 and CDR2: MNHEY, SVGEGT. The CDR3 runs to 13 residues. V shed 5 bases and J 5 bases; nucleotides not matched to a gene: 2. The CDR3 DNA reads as TGTGCCAGCAGTGGGACAGGTCATCAGCCCCAGCATTTT. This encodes CASSGTGHQPQHF.

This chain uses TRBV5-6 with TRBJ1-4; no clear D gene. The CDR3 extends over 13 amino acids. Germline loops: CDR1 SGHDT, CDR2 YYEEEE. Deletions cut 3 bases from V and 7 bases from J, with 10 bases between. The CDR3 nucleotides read TGTGCCAGCAGCTCCTACGCCGCTGAAAAACTGTTTTTT. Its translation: CASSSYAAEKLFF.

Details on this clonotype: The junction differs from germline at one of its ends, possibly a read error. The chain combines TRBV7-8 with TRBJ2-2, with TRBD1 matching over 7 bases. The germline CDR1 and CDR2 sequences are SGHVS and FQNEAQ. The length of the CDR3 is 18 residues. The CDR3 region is CASSSKASGTVGTEELFF. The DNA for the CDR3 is TGTGCCAGCAGCTCCAAGGCCTCCGGGACAGTCGGCACCGAGGAGCTGTTTTTT. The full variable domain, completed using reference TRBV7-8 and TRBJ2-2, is GAGVSQSPRYKVAKRGQDVALRCDPISGHVSLFWYQQALGQGPEFLTYFQNEAQLDKSGLPSDRFFAERPEGSVSTLKIQRTQQEDSAVYLCASSSKASGTVGTEELFFGEGSRLTVL.

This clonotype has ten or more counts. CDR3: CASSLWGQSYEQYF. CDR3 bases: TGCGCCAGCAGCTTGTGGGGACAGTCCTACGAGCAGTACTTC. This chain uses TRBV5-1 with TRBJ2-7; 7 nucleotides line up with TRBD1. With 1 base clipped from V and 1 base from J, the junction kept 2 bases outside the gene matches. Germline V lookup: CDR1 SGHRS, CDR2 YFSETQ. The CDR3 loop spans 14 amino acids. The whole variable domain, remainder taken from reference TRBV5-1 and TRBJ2-7, is KAGVTQTPRYLIKTRGQQVTLSCSPISGHRSVSWYQQTPGQGLQFLFEYFSETQRNKGNFPGRFSGRQFSNSRSEMNVSTLELGDSALYLCASSLWGQSYEQYFGPGTRLTVT.

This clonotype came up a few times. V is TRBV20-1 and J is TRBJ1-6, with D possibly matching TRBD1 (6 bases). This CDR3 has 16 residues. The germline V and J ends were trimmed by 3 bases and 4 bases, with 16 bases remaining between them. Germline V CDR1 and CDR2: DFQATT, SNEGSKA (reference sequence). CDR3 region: CSASGTRGGYNSPLHF. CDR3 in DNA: TGCAGTGCTAGTGGGACACGGGGGGGGTATAATTCACCCCTCCACTTT.

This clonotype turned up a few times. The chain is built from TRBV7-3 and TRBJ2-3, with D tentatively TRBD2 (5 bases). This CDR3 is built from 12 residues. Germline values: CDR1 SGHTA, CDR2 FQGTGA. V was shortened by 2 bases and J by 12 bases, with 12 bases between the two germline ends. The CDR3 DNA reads TGTGCCAGCAGCTTAGGCGGGCCCCCCCAGTATTTT. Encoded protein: CASSLGGPPQYF.

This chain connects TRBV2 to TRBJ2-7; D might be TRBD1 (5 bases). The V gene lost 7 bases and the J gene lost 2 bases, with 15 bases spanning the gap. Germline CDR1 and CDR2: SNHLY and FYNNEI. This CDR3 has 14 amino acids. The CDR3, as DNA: TGTGCCAGCACAGGGTTCTCCCGGACCTACGAGCAGTACTTC. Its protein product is CASTGFSRTYEQYF. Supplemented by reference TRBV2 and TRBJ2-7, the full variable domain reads EPEVTQTPSHQVTQMGQEVILRCVPISNHLYFYWYRQILGQKVEFLVSFYNNEISEKSEIFDDQFSVERPDGSNFTLKIRSTKLEDSAMYFCASTGFSRTYEQYFGPGTRLTVT.

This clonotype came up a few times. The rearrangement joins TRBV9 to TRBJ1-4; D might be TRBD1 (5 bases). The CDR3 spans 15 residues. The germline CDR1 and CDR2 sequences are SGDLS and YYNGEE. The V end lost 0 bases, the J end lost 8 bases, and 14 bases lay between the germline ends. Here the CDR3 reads CASSVAAGTREKLFF. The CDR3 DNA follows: TGTGCCAGCAGCGTAGCGGCAGGGACGCGCGAAAAACTGTTTTTT.

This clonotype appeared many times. The CDR3 protein is CASSLERSFGNTGELFF. DNA of the CDR3: TGTGCCAGCAGTTTAGAAAGGAGCTTTGGGAACACCGGGGAGCTGTTTTTT. The chain carries TRBV28 and TRBJ2-2; no clear D gene. This CDR3 region has 17 residues. V lost 2 bases, J lost 1 base, and 14 bases lay in between. Germline assignment: CDR1 MDHEN and CDR2 SYDVKM. Supplemented by reference TRBV28 and TRBJ2-2, the full variable domain reads DVKVTQSSRYLVKRTGEKVFLECVQDMDHENMFWYRQDPGLGLRLIYFSYDVKMKEKGDIPEGYSVSREKKERFSLILESASTNQTSMYLCASSLERSFGNTGELFFGEGSRLTVL.

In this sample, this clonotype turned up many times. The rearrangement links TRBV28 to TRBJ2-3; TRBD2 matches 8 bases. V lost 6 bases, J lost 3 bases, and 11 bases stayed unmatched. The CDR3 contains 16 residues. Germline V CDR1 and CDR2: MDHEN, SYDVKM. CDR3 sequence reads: CASSYWTSLKTDTQYF. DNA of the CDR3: TGTGCCAGCAGCTATTGGACTAGCCTCAAAACAGATACGCAGTATTTT.

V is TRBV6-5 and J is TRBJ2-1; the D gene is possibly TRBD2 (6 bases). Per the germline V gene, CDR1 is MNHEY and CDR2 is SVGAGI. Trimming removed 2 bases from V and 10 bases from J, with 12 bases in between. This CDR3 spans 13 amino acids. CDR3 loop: CASSYTRAGEQFF. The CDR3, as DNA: TGTGCCAGCAGTTACACCCGGGCGGGAGAGCAGTTCTTC.